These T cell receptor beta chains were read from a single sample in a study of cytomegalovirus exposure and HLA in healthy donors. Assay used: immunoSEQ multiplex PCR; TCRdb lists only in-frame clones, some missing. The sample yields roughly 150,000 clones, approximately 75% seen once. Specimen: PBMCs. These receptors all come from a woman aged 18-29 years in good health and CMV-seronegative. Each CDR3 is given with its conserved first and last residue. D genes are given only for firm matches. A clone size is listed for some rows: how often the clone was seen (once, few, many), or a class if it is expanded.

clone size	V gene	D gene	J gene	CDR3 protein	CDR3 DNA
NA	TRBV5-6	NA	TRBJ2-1	CASSLGGLDTHNEQFF	TGTGCCAGCAGCTTGGGGGGCCTGGACACACACAATGAGCAGTTCTTC
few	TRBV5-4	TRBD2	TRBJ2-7	CASSFISSGVYEQYF	TGTGCCAGCAGCTTCATCTCTAGCGGGGTGTACGAGCAGTACTTC
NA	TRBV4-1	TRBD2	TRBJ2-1	CASSQLLAAEGNEQFF	TGCGCCAGCAGCCAACTACTAGCGGCGGAGGGAAATGAGCAGTTCTTC
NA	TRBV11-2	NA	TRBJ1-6	CASSLDQGRGSNSPLHF	TGTGCCAGCAGCTTAGATCAAGGCAGGGGATCTAATTCACCCCTCCACTTT
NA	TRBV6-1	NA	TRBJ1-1	CASTLREGTEAFF	TGTGCCAGCACTTTACGGGAGGGAACTGAAGCTTTCTTT
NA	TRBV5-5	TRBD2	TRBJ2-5	CASSLGGGGALETQYF	TGTGCCAGCAGCTTGGGTGGCGGGGGGGCTTTGGAGACCCAGTACTTC
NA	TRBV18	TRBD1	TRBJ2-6	CASSKISNSQGAGTGANVLTF	TGTGCCAGCTCGAAAATTTCGAACTCACAGGGGGCAGGAACTGGGGCCAACGTCCTGACTTTC
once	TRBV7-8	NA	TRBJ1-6	CASSLVTGLSPLHF	TGTGCCAGCAGCTTAGTAACAGGGTTATCACCCCTCCACTTT
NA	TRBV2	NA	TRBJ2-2	CASQLDLAFTGELFF	TGTGCCAGCCAGCTAGACCTAGCCTTCACCGGGGAGCTGTTTTTT
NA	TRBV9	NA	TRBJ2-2	CASSAFPGELFF	TGTGCCAGCAGCGCTTTTCCCGGGGAGCTGTTTTTT
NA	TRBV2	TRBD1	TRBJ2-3	CASSSTGVGDTQYF	TGTGCCAGCAGTTCGACAGGGGTTGGGGATACGCAGTATTTT
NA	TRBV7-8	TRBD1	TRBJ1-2	CASSSRPGQGVYGYTF	TGTGCCAGCAGCTCCCGTCCGGGACAGGGCGTATATGGCTACACCTTC
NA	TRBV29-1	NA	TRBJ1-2	CSVEMTDNYGYTF	TGCAGCGTGGAGATGACAGATAACTATGGCTACACCTTC